What follows is one TCR beta chain and its context. It has no known antigen specificity. No base quality values were provided; no much bigger clone lies one nucleotide off. The immunoSEQ hsTCRB v3.0 assay was used at survey level resolution to sequence the TRB variable region. TRB sequencing targeted a depth of roughly 35,000-50,000 T-cell genomes per sample. An Illumina MiSeq with a v3 150-cycle kit was used to sequence the pooled TRB libraries. On the study's bioinformatics: Repertoire analysis was run in R within a reproducible Nextflow workflow that covered QC, data transformation and analysis. LymphoSeq2, an R package for AIRR-Seq data exploration, was used to implement custom analyses. A handful of samples that produced fewer than 5000 total TRB sequences were removed, so 150 to 200 HIV repertoires were analyzed. Among the roughly 200 retained HIV repertoires, 59 were collected before ART initiation and some 130 after ART initiation. Repertoires were downsampled to 5000 TRB nucleotide sequences, with summary statistics averaged over 100 downsampling iterations. TRB sequences were retained for analysis only if CDR3 regions of at least seven amino acids were present. Two measures captured diversity: a Shannon entropy-derived clonality score and the Gini coefficient. Repertoire networks linked the top 5000 CDR3 amino acid sequences whenever two sequences differed by an edit distance of one. GLIPH2 predicted antigen specificity groups and MHC restriction for TRB CDR3 amino acid sequences. CDR3 amino acid sequences were matched against VDJdb and McPAS-TCR to flag known CMV, EBV, HIV or tissue antigen associations. Pre-ART, post-ART and control groups were compared with Wilcoxon signed-rank tests and Holm-Bonferroni correction. This immuneACCESS table, as held by TCRdb, lists in-frame sequences with V and J called but not all clones. Of the missing ones, under half trace to an unresolved V gene in checked studies; the others have no known cause. V, J and clone size derive from that table, while D and trimming were established from the DNA sequence. The sample table holds just under 10,000 clones, of which about 69% were seen once. The leading ten clones occupy 20% of the sample.

The entry originates in a study of long-term antiretroviral therapy in people with HIV (dated by TCRdb to 2022 to 2024). About the full investigation: The earliest samples were collected approximately a decade before the 2015 WHO recommendation for immediate ART, a period when ART was typically delayed until CD4 counts fell. A retrospective serial study tested whether ART initiation and durable HIV suppression were associated with changes in peripheral blood TRB repertoire composition and diversity. The cohort contributed about 200 cryopreserved PBMC samples from a few dozen adults with confirmed HIV infection, collected serially over a mean of 6 years (range 1-12). About 35% of the 30 participants with HIV were female. No cross-contamination during QIAcube processing was seen in test extractions of a monoclonal T-cell line run alongside 33 polyclonal samples.

Inclusion was restricted to participants for whom at least one PBMC sample before ART initiation and at least two post-ART samples were available. Every participant with HIV received treatment in the United States of America. Before DNA extraction, cryopreserved samples containing roughly 1-10 million PBMC were thawed and washed. At the time of the earliest PBMC sample for each participant with HIV, ages ranged from roughly 20 to 54 years. PBMC samples were contributed by each participant from 1-4 timepoints before ART initiation and 2-8 timepoints after ART initiation, with a median of 7 samples. Serial HIV viral load, CD4+ T-cell count, ART history and demographic data were obtained for every participant. Genomic DNA was extracted from unsorted PBMC with a Qiagen kit on a QIAcube, with processing performed in batches of 12 samples. Broader findings and caveats from the paper: Owing to limited PBMC availability, only the TCR beta chain was sequenced, without alpha chain pairing. Because pre-ART samples had limited cell numbers, profiling was done on unsorted PBMC rather than on sorted CD4+ and CD8+ T cells. Inferences about post-ART repertoire changes are limited because no data were available on ART adherence, viral resistance or therapy changes. Narrower CDR3 length ranges were observed in HIV repertoires than in controls, and an antigen-experienced repertoire with only a slight naive shift after ART was suggested by the network structure. Expanded TRB clones identified before ART initiation dominated the repertoire at all time points, although this dominance fluctuated and declined in many PLHIV after ART. The samples span the years 2004 to 2017, and the ART regimens used may be less effective than current regimens. Starting ART was linked to a significant rise in TRB diversity, yet even with long-term ART the diversity remained significantly lower than in transplant donor controls.

This specimen was unsorted PBMCs, taken 1.8 years before starting antiretroviral therapy. The receptor was derived from a middle-aged man with HIV.

The DNA sequence is TGTGCCAGCAGCGTTTCAGGGGGGCGAGGCTACACCTTC. Translated, this is CASSVSGGRGYTF. The chain links TRBV9 with TRBJ1-2; TRBD1 matches 7 bases in the middle. For CDR1 and CDR2, the germline V gene lists SGDLS and YYNGEE. Taken from cysteine to phenylalanine, the CDR3 has 13 residues. Just the 39-base CDR3 DNA is kept, in frame starting at base 1. V is pruned by 2 bases and J by 8 bases, leaving 6 bases of the junction without a gene match.